This is a list of T cell receptor beta chains from one sample in a study of CD8 T cells in ankylosing spondylitis. TCRdb independently ran MiXCR on the 5' RACE reads; one entry per CDR3 protein. Among about 130,000 distinct CDR3 sequences listed, about 15% were seen once. The sample consisted of blood, either unsorted or a sorted T cell fraction (not recorded which). The source of these receptors is a male donor with ankylosing spondylitis. Both conserved end residues are part of each CDR3. A D gene is named only where the DNA matches it firmly. A clone size is listed for some rows: how often the clone was seen (once, few, many), or a class if it is expanded.

TRBV21-1	many	.	TRBJ2-5	TGTGCCAGCAGCAAGACTAGCGGGGGAACCCCAGCTCAAGAGACCCAGTACTTC	CASSKTSGGTPAQETQYF
TRBV27	.	TRBD1	TRBJ2-1	TGTGCCAGCAGTCAGACAGGGGCCTACAATGAGCAGTTCTTC	CASSQTGAYNEQFF
TRBV7-8	.	TRBD1	TRBJ2-7	TGTGCCAGCAGCTTAGAAGGCCGGGACAGGGGGCCACTTGAGCAGTACTTC	CASSLEGRDRGPLEQYF
TRBV10-3	.	.	TRBJ2-7	TGTGCCATCAGTGAGTCGACGGGAGCCGCCTACGAGCAGTACTTC	CAISESTGAAYEQYF
TRBV4-3	.	TRBD2	TRBJ2-1	TGCGCCAGCAGCCCCGGGACTAGCCCCTACAATGAGCAGTTCTTC	CASSPGTSPYNEQFF
TRBV20-1	.	TRBD2	TRBJ2-1	TGCAGTGCTAGAGATGCTGGGAGCGGGGACTACAATGAGCAGTTCTTC	CSARDAGSGDYNEQFF
TRBV7-9	.	.	TRBJ2-1	TGTGCCAGCAGTTTATCCCCCGGGAATGAGCAGTTCTTC	CASSLSPGNEQFF
TRBV7-9	few	.	TRBJ1-5	TGTGCCAGCAGCTCTCCGTCGGGGAATCAGCCCCAGCATTTT	CASSSPSGNQPQHF
TRBV27	few	.	TRBJ2-2	TGTGCCAGCGCGCACGGTGGGGGACTTGGCACCGGGGAGCTGTTTTTT	CASAHGGGLGTGELFF
TRBV6-5	few	.	TRBJ1-1	TGTGCCAGCAGTTACTTCTCTGGACCAGGCGGAGACACTGAAGCTTTCTTT	CASSYFSGPGGDTEAFF
TRBV20-1	.	.	TRBJ1-5	TGCAGTGCTAGAGATCTTCAGGGCGGGCCCCAGCATTTT	CSARDLQGGPQHF